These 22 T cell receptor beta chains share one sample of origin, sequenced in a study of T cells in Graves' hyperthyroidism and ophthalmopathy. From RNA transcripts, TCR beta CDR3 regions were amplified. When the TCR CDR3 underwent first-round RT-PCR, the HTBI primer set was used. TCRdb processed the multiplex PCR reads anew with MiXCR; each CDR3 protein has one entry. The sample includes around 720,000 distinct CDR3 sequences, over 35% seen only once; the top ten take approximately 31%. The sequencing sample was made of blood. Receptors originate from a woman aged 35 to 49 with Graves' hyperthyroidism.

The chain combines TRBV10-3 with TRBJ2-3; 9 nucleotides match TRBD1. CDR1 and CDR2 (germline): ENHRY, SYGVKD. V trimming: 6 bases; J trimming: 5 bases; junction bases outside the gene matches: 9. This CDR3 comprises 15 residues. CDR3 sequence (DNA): TGTGCCATCAGGTACAGGGGGCGCTTGCAAGATACGCAGTATTTT. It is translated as CAIRYRGRLQDTQYF.

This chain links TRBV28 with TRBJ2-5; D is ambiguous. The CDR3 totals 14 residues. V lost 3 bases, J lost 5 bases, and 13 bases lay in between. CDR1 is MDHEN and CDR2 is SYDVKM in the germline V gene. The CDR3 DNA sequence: TGTGCCAGCAGTTTTTCGGAACAGAGGGAGACCCAGTACTTC. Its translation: CASSFSEQRETQYF.

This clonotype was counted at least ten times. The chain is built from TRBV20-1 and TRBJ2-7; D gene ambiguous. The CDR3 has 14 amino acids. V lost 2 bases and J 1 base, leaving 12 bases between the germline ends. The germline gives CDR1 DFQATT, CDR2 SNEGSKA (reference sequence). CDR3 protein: CSARKVIDSYEQYF. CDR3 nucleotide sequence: TGCAGTGCTAGAAAGGTCATCGATTCCTACGAGCAGTACTTC.

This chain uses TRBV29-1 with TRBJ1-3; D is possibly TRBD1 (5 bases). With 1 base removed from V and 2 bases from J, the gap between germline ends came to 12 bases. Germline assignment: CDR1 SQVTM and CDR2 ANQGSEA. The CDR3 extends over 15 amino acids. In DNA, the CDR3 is TGCAGCGTTGAAGGGGGGAGCCTCCCTGGAAACACCATATATTTT. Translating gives CSVEGGSLPGNTIYF.

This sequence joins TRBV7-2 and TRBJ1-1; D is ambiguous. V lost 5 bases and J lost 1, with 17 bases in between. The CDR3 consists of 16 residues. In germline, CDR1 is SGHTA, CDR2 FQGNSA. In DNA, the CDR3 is TGTGCCAGCAGCCAAGATGCTAGAGCGACGAACACTGAAGCTTTCTTT. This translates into CASSQDARATNTEAFF.

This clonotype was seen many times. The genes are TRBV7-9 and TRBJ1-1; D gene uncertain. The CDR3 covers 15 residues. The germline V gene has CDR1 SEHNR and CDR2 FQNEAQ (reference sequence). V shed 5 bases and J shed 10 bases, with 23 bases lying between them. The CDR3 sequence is CASSPPGFGGTGAFF. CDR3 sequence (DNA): TGTGCCAGCAGCCCCCCAGGATTCGGCGGCACGGGAGCTTTCTTT.

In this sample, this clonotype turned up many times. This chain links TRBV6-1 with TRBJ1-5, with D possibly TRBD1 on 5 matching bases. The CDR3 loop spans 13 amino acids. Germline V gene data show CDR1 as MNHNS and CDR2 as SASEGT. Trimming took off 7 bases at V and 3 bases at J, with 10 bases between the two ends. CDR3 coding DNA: TGTGCCAGCAAGGGGCAGATCAATCAGCCCCAGCATTTT. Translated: CASKGQINQPQHF.

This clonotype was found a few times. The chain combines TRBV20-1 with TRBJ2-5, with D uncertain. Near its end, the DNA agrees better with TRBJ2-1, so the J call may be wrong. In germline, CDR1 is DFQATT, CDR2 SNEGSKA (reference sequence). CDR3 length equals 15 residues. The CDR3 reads CSARLPGWDYNEQFF. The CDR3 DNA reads TGCAGTGCTAGGTTACCCGGTTGGGACTACAATGAGCAGTTCTTC.

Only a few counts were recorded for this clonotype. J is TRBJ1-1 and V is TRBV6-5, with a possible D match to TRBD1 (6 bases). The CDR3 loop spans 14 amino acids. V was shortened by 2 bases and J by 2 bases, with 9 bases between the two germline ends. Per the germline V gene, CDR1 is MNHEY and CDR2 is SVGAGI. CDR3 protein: CASSYTGSNTEAFF. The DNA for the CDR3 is TGTGCCAGCAGTTACACAGGGAGTAACACTGAAGCTTTCTTT.

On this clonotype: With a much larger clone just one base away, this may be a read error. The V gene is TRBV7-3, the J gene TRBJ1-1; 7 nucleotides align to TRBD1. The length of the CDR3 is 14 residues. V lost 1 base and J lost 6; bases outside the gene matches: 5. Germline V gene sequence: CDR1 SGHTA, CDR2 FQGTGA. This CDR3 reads CASSLNQGGAEAFF. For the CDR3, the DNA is TGTGCCAGCAGCTTAAACCAGGGGGGCGCTGAAGCTTTCTTT.

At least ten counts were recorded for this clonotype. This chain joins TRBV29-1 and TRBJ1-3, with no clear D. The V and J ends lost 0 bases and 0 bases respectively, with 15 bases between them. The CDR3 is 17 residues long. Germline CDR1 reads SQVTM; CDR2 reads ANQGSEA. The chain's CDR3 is CSVEDQKGSFSGNTIYF. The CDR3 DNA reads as TGCAGCGTTGAAGATCAAAAAGGGTCTTTCTCTGGAAACACCATATATTTT.

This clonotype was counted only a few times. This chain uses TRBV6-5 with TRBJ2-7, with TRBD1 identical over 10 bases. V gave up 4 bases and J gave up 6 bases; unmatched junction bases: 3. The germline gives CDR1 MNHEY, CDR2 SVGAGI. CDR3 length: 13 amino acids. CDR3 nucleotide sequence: TGTGCCAGCAGTTCGTGGGACAGGGGCGAGCAGTACTTC. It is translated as CASSSWDRGEQYF.

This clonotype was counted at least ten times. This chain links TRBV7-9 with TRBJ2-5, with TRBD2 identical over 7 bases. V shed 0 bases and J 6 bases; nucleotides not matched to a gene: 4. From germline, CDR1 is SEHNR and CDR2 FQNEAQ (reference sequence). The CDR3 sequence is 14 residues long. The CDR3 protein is CASSLATSFQTQYF. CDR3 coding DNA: TGTGCCAGCAGCTTAGCGACTAGCTTTCAGACCCAGTACTTC.

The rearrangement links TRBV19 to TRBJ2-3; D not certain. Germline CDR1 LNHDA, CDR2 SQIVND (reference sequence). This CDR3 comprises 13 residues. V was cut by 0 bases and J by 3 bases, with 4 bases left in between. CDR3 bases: TGTGCCAGTAGTATAGAGCGAACAGATACGCAGTATTTT. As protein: CASSIERTDTQYF.

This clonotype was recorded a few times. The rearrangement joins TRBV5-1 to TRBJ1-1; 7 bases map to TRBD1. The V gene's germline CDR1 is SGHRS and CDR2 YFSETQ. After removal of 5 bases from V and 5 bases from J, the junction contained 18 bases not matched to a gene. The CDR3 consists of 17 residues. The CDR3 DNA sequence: TGCGCCAGCAGTTCACAACTTACAGGGGACGGGGAAACTGAAGCTTTCTTT. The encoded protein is CASSSQLTGDGETEAFF.

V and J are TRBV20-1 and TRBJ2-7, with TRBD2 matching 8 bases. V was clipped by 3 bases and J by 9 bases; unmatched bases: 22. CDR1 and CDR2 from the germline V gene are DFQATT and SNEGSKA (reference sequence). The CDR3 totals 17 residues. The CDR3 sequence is CSARGLAGRPRAGTQYF. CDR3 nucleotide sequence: TGCAGTGCTAGGGGGCTAGCGGGCCGTCCGCGCGCCGGTACGCAGTACTTC.

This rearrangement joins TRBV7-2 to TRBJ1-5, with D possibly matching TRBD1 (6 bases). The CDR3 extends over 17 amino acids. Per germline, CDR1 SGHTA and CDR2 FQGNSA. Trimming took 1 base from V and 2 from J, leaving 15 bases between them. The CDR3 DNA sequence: TGTGCCAGCAGCTTAGTTGGCGGGGGGGCGGGCAATCAGCCCCAGCATTTT. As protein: CASSLVGGGAGNQPQHF. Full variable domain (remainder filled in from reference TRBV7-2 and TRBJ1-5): GAGVSQSPSNKVTEKGKDVELRCDPISGHTALYWYRQSLGQGLEFLIYFQGNSAPDKSGLPSDRFSAERTGGSVSTLTIQRTQQEDSAVYLCASSLVGGGAGNQPQHFGDGTRLSIL.

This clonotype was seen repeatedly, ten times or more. The CDR3 region is CASSVGPGGGYEQYF. CDR3 in DNA: TGTGCCAGCAGCGTAGGCCCAGGGGGGGGATACGAGCAGTACTTC. This sequence joins TRBV9 and TRBJ2-7; D may correspond to TRBD1 or TRBD2 (7 bases each). With 0 bases removed from V and 4 bases from J, the gap between germline ends came to 14 bases. CDR1 is SGDLS and CDR2 is YYNGEE in the germline V gene. The CDR3 is 15 amino acids.

Written as DNA, the CDR3 is TGCAGCGTTGACCGTGGAAAGGGGGGGAACACCATATATTTT. As protein: CSVDRGKGGNTIYF. The chain recombines TRBV29-1 with TRBJ1-3; a weak D match, TRBD1 (6 bases). V was clipped by 3 bases and J by 7 bases, with 16 bases between them. The germline gives CDR1 SQVTM, CDR2 ANQGSEA. CDR3 length: 14 residues.

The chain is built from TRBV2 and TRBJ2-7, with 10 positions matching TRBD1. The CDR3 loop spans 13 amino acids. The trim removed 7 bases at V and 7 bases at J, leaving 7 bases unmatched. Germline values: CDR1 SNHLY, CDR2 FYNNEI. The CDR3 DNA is TGTGCCAGCATGGGACAGGGGTACAATGAGCAGTACTTC. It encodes CASMGQGYNEQYF.

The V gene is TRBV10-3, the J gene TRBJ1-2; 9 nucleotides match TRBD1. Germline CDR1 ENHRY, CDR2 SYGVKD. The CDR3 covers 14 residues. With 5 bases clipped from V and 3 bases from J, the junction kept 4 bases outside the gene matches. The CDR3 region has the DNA TGTGCCATCAGTCCGGGACAGGGCCACTATGGCTACACCTTC. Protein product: CAISPGQGHYGYTF.

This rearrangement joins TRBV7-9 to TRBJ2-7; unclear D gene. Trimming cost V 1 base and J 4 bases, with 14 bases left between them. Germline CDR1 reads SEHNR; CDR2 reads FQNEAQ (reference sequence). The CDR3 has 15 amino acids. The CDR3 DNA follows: TGTGCCAGCAGCTTAGGAGGTGGGTCTCTGTACGAGCAGTACTTC. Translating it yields CASSLGGGSLYEQYF.